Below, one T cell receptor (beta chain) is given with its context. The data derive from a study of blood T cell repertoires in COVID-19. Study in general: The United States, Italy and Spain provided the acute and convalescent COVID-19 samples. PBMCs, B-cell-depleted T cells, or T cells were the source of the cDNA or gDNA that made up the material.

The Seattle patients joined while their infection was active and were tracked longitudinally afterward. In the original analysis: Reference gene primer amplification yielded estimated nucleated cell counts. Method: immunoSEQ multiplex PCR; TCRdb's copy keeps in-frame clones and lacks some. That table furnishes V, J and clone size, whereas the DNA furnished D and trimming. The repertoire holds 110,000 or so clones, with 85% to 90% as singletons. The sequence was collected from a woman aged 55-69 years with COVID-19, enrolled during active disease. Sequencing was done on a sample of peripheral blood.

Written as DNA, the CDR3 is TGCGCCAGCAGCTTGGAACCAGGGTTTGGCTATGGCTACACCTTC. Protein: CASSLEPGFGYGYTF. The chain employs TRBV5-1 and TRBJ1-2; possible D gene TRBD1, 5 bases. CDR3 size: 15 residues. Germline lookup yields CDR1 SGHRS and CDR2 YFSETQ. Trimming removed 0 bases from V and 4 bases from J, with 13 bases in between.